The rows below give T cell receptor beta chains drawn from one sample of a study of T-cell reconstitution after alpha-beta-depleted transplantation in children. TCRdb processed the PCR reads anew with MiXCR; each CDR3 protein has one entry. The table has 550,000 to 600,000 distinct CDR3 sequences, more than 20% seen once; the top ten hold about 14%. Sequencing was performed on PBMCs, mostly from graft donor cells, taken 360 days after TCRalphabeta/CD19-depleted stem cell transplant. The receptor source for this set is a boy younger than two who had a stem cell transplant for acute myeloid leukemia, so the T cells may come from the graft donor. The CDR3 runs from the conserved cysteine through the conserved F or W. Fields, in order: CDR3 protein, CDR3 DNA, D gene, clone size, J gene, V gene. The D gene is left open where the match is weak. Rows may omit the clone size; those that give it use once, few, many or a size class.

CDR3 protein: CASSYLFRATDTQYF
CDR3 DNA: TGTGCCAGCAGTTACCTCTTCCGAGCAACAGATACGCAGTATTTT
D gene: -
clone size: few
J gene: TRBJ2-3
V gene: TRBV6-5

CDR3 protein: CASSPSDTEAFF
CDR3 DNA: TGTGCCAGCTCACCGTCAGACACTGAAGCTTTCTTT
D gene: -
clone size: few
J gene: TRBJ1-1
V gene: TRBV18

CDR3 protein: CASSLGRTTEAFF
CDR3 DNA: TGTGCCAGCAGCTTAGGGAGGACAACTGAAGCTTTCTTT
D gene: -
clone size: -
J gene: TRBJ1-1
V gene: TRBV7-2

CDR3 protein: CASSPMSSDRGGKFF
CDR3 DNA: TGCGCCAGCAGCCCAATGAGCTCGGACAGGGGAGGGAAGTTCTTC
D gene: TRBD1
clone size: -
J gene: TRBJ2-1
V gene: TRBV5-1

CDR3 protein: CSTQTGNTEAFF
CDR3 DNA: TGCAGCACACAAACAGGGAACACTGAAGCTTTCTTT
D gene: -
clone size: many
J gene: TRBJ1-1
V gene: TRBV29-1

CDR3 protein: CASKMRQGPYEQYF
CDR3 DNA: TGTGCCAGCAAAATGCGACAGGGGCCCTACGAGCAGTACTTC
D gene: TRBD1
clone size: few
J gene: TRBJ2-7
V gene: TRBV27

CDR3 protein: CASSSSGGHTDTQYF
CDR3 DNA: TGTGCCAGCAGCTCAAGCGGGGGGCACACAGATACGCAGTATTTT
D gene: TRBD2
clone size: -
J gene: TRBJ2-3
V gene: TRBV6-1

CDR3 protein: CASSTQKNRATNQPQHF
CDR3 DNA: TGTGCCAGCAGTACACAAAAGAACCGGGCCACCAATCAGCCCCAGCATTTT
D gene: -
clone size: -
J gene: TRBJ1-5
V gene: TRBV2

CDR3 protein: CSARDQRKGLAGHSSTDTQYF
CDR3 DNA: TGCAGTGCTAGAGATCAACGAAAAGGACTAGCGGGCCATTCTAGCACAGATACGCAGTATTTT
D gene: TRBD2
clone size: -
J gene: TRBJ2-3
V gene: TRBV20-1

CDR3 protein: CASSFTGDRTDTQYF
CDR3 DNA: TGTGCCAGCAGTTTTACCGGAGACCGCACAGATACGCAGTATTTT
D gene: -
clone size: -
J gene: TRBJ2-3
V gene: TRBV12-3/TRBV12-4

CDR3 protein: CASSLGEPPREQFF
CDR3 DNA: TGCGCCAGCAGCTTGGGAGAGCCCCCGCGGGAGCAGTTCTTC
D gene: -
clone size: -
J gene: TRBJ2-1
V gene: TRBV5-1

CDR3 protein: CASSSNRLSTDTQYF
CDR3 DNA: TGTGCCAGCAGCTCGAACCGTCTTAGCACAGATACGCAGTATTTT
D gene: -
clone size: few
J gene: TRBJ2-3
V gene: TRBV7-3

CDR3 protein: CASSFGSGGSYNEQFF
CDR3 DNA: TGTGCCAGCAGCTTCGGTAGCGGGGGGTCCTACAATGAGCAGTTCTTC
D gene: TRBD2
clone size: many
J gene: TRBJ2-1
V gene: TRBV7-2

CDR3 protein: CASSERGPASGGADEQFF
CDR3 DNA: TGTGCCAGCAGTGAACGGGGGCCGGCTAGCGGGGGAGCAGATGAGCAGTTCTTC
D gene: TRBD2
clone size: -
J gene: TRBJ2-1
V gene: TRBV6-1

CDR3 protein: CASSIPDGEQFF
CDR3 DNA: TGTGCCAGCAGCATTCCGGACGGGGAGCAGTTCTTC
D gene: -
clone size: many
J gene: TRBJ2-1
V gene: TRBV7-8

CDR3 protein: CASSSRTASGDEQYF
CDR3 DNA: TGCGCCAGCAGCTCCAGGACAGCCTCTGGTGACGAGCAGTACTTC
D gene: -
clone size: many
J gene: TRBJ2-7
V gene: TRBV5-1

CDR3 protein: CARGQGENYGYTF
CDR3 DNA: TGTGCCAGGGGACAGGGGGAGAACTATGGCTACACCTTC
D gene: TRBD1
clone size: once
J gene: TRBJ1-2
V gene: TRBV2

CDR3 protein: CATSGGDRTGAFF
CDR3 DNA: TGTGCCACCAGCGGGGGGGACAGAACTGGTGCTTTCTTT
D gene: TRBD1
clone size: -
J gene: TRBJ1-1
V gene: TRBV15